This TCR beta chain was documented in a study of T cells in Graves' hyperthyroidism and ophthalmopathy. Inclusion characteristics of ophthalmopathy patients comprised a Clinical Activity Score of at least 3, a NOSPECS grade of at least 4, and duration under 3 months. Uncontrolled infection, other autoimmune disease, pregnancy or lactation excluded patients. On this clonotype: Its antigen is still unknown.

Study-wide findings and caveats: Median prediction lead before ophthalmopathy onset was 6 to 8 months with the model.

Authors of the study amplified TCR beta CDR3 regions from RNA transcripts. First-round RT-PCR of the TCR CDR3 relied on the HTBI primer set. MiXCR, applied by TCRdb to the multiplex PCR reads, yields one record per CDR3 protein. This table holds more than 350,000 distinct CDR3 sequences, 12% to 15% found once. Sequenced material: blood. The origin of this receptor is an older woman with Graves' ophthalmopathy.

This CDR3 is CSVGGAGGPATGELFF. CDR3 sequence (DNA): TGCAGCGTTGGGGGAGCGGGAGGGCCGGCGACCGGGGAGCTGTTTTTT. The V gene is TRBV29-1, the J gene TRBJ2-2, with 10 positions matching TRBD2. V lost 4 bases to trimming and J lost 5 bases; unmatched junction nucleotides: 10. There are 16 residues in the CDR3. Germline V lookup: CDR1 SQVTM, CDR2 ANQGSEA.